This T cell receptor (beta chain) was observed in a study of CD8 T cells in Susac syndrome (dated by TCRdb to between 2018 and 2021). About the full investigation: The study used repertoire sequencing to test whether antigen drove CD8+ T cell activation and differentiation in Susac syndrome. Overall study outcomes, separate from this receptor: The study acknowledged that relatively few individuals were included in the TCR sequencing and HLA analysis.

Peripheral blood CD8+ and CD4+ T cells from healthy donors, Susac syndrome patients and multiple sclerosis patients were profiled by high-throughput TCR beta sequencing. Healthy donors were included as age- and sex-matched controls. Bulk CD8+ and CD4+ T cells were purified magnetically by negative isolation, whereas CD8+ TEMRA cells were enriched by FACS. Blood was drawn into EDTA tubes, processed within 24 hours, and PBMCs were isolated by density gradient centrifugation. PBMCs intended for TCR sequencing were frozen in liquid nitrogen and were later thawed in a 37 degrees C water bath. The sorted or isolated CD4+, CD8+ and CD8+ TEMRA cells reached a purity of at least 90%. This clonotype appeared once. Its antigen has not been determined. Base-call qualities are not available, and no considerably larger clone is one nucleotide away. One read alone is weak evidence. RNA was extracted using the RNeasy kit, and about 0.5 to 1 microgram was reverse transcribed with random hexamers. TCR beta CDR3 regions were amplified with the immunoSEQ multiplex PCR assay covering 54 Vbeta and 13 Jbeta segments. Bias from PCR amplification was corrected by using a synthetic template baseline for primer optimization and for computational correction. The paper's processing steps were these. Reads were annotated to V, D and J genes according to IMGT and were analyzed with immunoSEQ Analyzer, with only productive sequences retained. Clonality was computed as one minus Shannon entropy normalized by log2 of the number of productive unique sequences. Public and private clones were assessed among the 100 most prevalent clones of each patient and control. Clones were defined as Susac-specific if absent from the healthy and MS cohorts, from around 1,100 published viral clones and from other ImmuneACCESS disease sequences. Using fastp trimming at Q25 and MiXCR clonotype assembly, TCRdb reanalyzed the public sequencing data and kept in-frame beta chains. Merged by CDR3 protein, the rows form single entries marked with the most common genes and DNA. Here the V and J calls rest on TCRdb's processing, not on the authors' analysis. The sample profile shows some 150,000 distinct CDR3 sequences; roughly 94% of them were found once. The ten most abundant clones make up nearly 0.085% of the sample.

Trimming removed 0 bases from V and 10 bases from J, leaving 14 bases between the germline ends. Its CDR3 holds 15 amino acids, cysteine through phenylalanine. Only the CDR3 portion is preserved as DNA: 45 bases, with reading frame beginning at the first base. Per the germline V gene, SGDLS is the CDR1 and YYNGEE is the CDR2. The rearrangement joined TRBV9 to TRBJ1-6; TRBD1 could be the D gene, as 6 bases match. The receptor was derived from a human donor in good health. Sequences were obtained from CD4+ T cells from PBMCs. CDR3 loop: CASSVAGGAESPLHF. Read as DNA, the sequence is TGTGCCAGCAGCGTAGCGGGGGGCGCAGAATCACCCCTCCACTTT.